This T cell receptor (beta chain) was retrieved from a study of graft-versus-host responses after intestinal transplantation. The overall study: Anti-thymocyte globulin induction was given to all recipients, followed by tacrolimus and steroids for about 3 years. Findings of the study overall: High graft-versus-host to host-versus-graft clonal ratios were found in allografts of patients who had graft-donor T cell macrochimerism. GvH clones appeared in recipient marrow, some first in ileum or blood.

This CDR3 has 17 amino acids. Germline assignment: CDR1 SGHTA and CDR2 FQGNSA. J lost 6 bases, V lost 5 bases, and 11 bases had no gene match. Points on this clone: As yet, its antigen is unknown.

Assay: immunoSEQ multiplex PCR; the TCRdb copy retains only in-frame clones and omits some. This table holds tens of thousands of clones, 90% to 95% found once. This chain uses TRBV7-2 with TRBJ1-5; the match to TRBD1 covers 12 bases. This receptor was taken from a human donor who received an intestinal transplant. The sample here was unstimulated CD4+ T cells sorted from spleen or lymph node cells, taken before intestinal transplant. The DNA of the CDR3 is TGTGCCAGCAGCGTAGGTACCGGGACAGGGGGCAGTCAGCCCCAGCATTTT. Its protein product is CASSVGTGTGGSQPQHF.